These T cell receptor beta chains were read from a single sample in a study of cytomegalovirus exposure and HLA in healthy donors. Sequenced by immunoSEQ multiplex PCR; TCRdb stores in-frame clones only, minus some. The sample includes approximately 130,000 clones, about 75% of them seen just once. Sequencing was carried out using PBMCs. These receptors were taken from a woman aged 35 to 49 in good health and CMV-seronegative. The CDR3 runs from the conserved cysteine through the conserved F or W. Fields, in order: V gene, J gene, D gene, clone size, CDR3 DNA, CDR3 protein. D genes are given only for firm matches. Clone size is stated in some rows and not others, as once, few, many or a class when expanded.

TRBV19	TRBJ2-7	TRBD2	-	TGTGCCAGTACCCCGTCGGGGGGGTTCGACGAGCAGTACTTC	CASTPSGGFDEQYF
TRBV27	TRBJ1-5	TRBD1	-	TGTGCCAGCAGTTTAAAGACAGGGATGCATCAGCCCCAGCATTTT	CASSLKTGMHQPQHF
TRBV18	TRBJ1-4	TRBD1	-	TGTGCCAGCTCACCCCAGGGGGAGGAAAAACTGTTTTTT	CASSPQGEEKLFF
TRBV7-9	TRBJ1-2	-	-	TGTGCCAGCAGCTTAACAGGGAGGGACTATGGCTACACCTTC	CASSLTGRDYGYTF
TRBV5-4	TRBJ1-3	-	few	TGTGCCAGCAGCCAAGGGAGAGGTGGAAACACCATATATTTT	CASSQGRGGNTIYF
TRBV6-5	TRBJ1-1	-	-	TGTGCCAGCAGTTACTCGCGGGGGAGGGGAGAAGCTTTCTTT	CASSYSRGRGEAFF
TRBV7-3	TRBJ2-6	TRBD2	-	TGTGCCAGCAGATCTAGCGGGGGAGGCTCTGGGGCCAACGTCCTGACTTTC	CASRSSGGGSGANVLTF
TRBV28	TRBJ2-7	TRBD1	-	TGTGCCAGCAGTTTAGACAGGGACTACGAGCAGTACTTC	CASSLDRDYEQYF
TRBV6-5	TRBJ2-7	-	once	TGTGCCAGCAGACCGACAGGCCCGTCCGGCGAGCAGTACTTC	CASRPTGPSGEQYF
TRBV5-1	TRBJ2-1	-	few	TGCGCCAGCAGCTTACGACAGAACTCCTACAATGAGCAGTTCTTC	CASSLRQNSYNEQFF
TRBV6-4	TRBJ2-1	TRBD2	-	TGTGCCAGCAGTAGCGGGGGTGGCTTCGAGCAGTTCTTC	CASSSGGGFEQFF
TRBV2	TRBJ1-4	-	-	TGTGCCAGCAGAGCACAAGCGGCAACTAATGAAAAACTGTTTTTT	CASRAQAATNEKLFF
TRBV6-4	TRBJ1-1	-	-	TGTGCCAGCAGTGAGGTGGGCGGGTCGGGGAACACTGAAGCTTTCTTT	CASSEVGGSGNTEAFF
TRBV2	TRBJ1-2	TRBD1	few	TGTGCCAGCAGAGCGAGCCAGACAGGGATCTATGGCTACACCTTC	CASRASQTGIYGYTF
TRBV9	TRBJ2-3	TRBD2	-	TGTGCCAGCAGCGTAGCGACTAGCGGGGGAGAAGCGCAGTATTTT	CASSVATSGGEAQYF
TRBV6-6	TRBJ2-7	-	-	TGTGCCAGCAGTTCCCCCATGAGCTACGAGCAGTACTTC	CASSSPMSYEQYF
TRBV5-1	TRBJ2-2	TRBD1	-	TGCGCCAGCAGCACGGGACAGGGGAACACCGGGGAGCTGTTTTTT	CASSTGQGNTGELFF
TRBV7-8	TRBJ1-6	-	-	TGTGCCAGCAAGGTAGACCCAGGGACTTTTTCACCCCTCCACTTT	CASKVDPGTFSPLHF
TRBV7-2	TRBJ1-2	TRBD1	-	TGTGCCAGCAGCTTAAGCAGGGGGGCCCATGGCTACACCTTC	CASSLSRGAHGYTF
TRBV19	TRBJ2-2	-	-	TGTGCCAGTAATACAGGGTACCCCGGGGAGCTGTTTTTT	CASNTGYPGELFF
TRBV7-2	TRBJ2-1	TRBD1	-	TGTGCCAGCAGCTTCCGACAGGGGTCCTACAATGAGCAGTTCTTC	CASSFRQGSYNEQFF
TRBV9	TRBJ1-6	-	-	TGTGCCAGCAGCGTAGCTTCTACAGTGATGAATTCACCCCTCCACTTT	CASSVASTVMNSPLHF
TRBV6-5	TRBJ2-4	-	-	TGTGCCAGCAGTTACTCCCGAGCAGCCAAAAACATTCAGTACTTC	CASSYSRAAKNIQYF